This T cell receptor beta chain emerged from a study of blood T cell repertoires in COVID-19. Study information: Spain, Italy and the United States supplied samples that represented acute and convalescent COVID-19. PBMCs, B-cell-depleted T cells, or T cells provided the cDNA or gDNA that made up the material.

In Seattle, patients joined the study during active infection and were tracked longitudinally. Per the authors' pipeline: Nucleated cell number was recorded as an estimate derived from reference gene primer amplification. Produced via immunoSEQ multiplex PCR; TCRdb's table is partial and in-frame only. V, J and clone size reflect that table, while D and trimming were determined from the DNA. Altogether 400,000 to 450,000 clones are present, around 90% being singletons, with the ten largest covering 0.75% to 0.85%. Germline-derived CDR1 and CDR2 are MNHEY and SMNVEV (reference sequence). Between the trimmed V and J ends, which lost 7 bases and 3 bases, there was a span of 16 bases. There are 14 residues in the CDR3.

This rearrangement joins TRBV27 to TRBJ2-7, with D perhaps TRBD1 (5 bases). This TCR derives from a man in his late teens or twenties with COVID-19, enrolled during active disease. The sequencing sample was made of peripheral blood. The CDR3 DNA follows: TGTGCCAGCACCTCCTTGGACACAAACTACGAGCAGTACTTC. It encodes CASTSLDTNYEQYF.